This TCR beta chain was found in a study of PD-1 blockade in classical Hodgkin lymphoma. CDR3 length: 15 residues. V lost 0 bases and J lost 1, with 10 bases in between. Germline V gene data show CDR1 as SGHRS and CDR2 as YFSETQ. Every patient relapsed after autologous stem cell transplantation, and brentuximab vedotin exposure varied. Some clones are missing from TCRdb's copy, which holds only in-frame ones; the method was immunoSEQ multiplex PCR. The sample shows under 95,000 clones, about nine tenths of them seen only once. The J gene is TRBJ1-1, the V gene TRBV5-1, with no clear D. Sequencing was performed on peripheral blood mononuclear cells (PBMCs), taken before the second cycle of nivolumab. This clonotype was obtained from a human donor with classical Hodgkin lymphoma. This CDR3 is CASSLAAKENTEAFF. Written as DNA, the CDR3 is TGCGCCAGCAGCTTGGCAGCAAAAGAGAACACTGAAGCTTTCTTT.